This note documents a single TCR beta chain sequence. Its antigen is not known. A much larger clonotype is one base distant, so this may be a read error. This entry belongs to a study of Graves' ophthalmopathy and Graves' hyperthyroidism. Study-level information: Upon initial diagnosis and before any treatment, peripheral blood was collected. Study findings and constraints: Ophthalmopathy progression cases were predicted by the model with roughly 68% sensitivity and more than 72% specificity.

Enrollment excluded any patients with other autoimmune diseases, uncontrolled infections, pregnancy or lactation. The authors amplified TCR beta CDR3 regions from RNA transcripts. HTBI primers served in a first-round RT-PCR, which a second-round multiplex PCR followed. TCRdb used MiXCR to reprocess the multiplex PCR reads, holding one entry per CDR3 protein. The table shows hundreds of thousands of distinct CDR3 sequences, with roughly 41% occurring only once. J gave up 4 bases and V 2 bases, and 8 bases lay outside the gene matches. The CDR3 extends over 15 amino acids. Germline V gene data show CDR1 as SGHRS and CDR2 as YFSETQ.

The rearrangement uses TRBV5-1 and TRBJ1-2; 7 bases line up with TRBD1. The source material was peripheral blood. The receptor's source is an adult man with Graves' ophthalmopathy. The CDR3 sequence: CASSLSLTGSYGYTF. The CDR3 nucleotides read TGCGCCAGCAGCTTAAGCTTGACAGGGAGCTATGGCTACACCTTC.